This entry concerns a single T cell receptor (beta chain). Its cognate antigen is unknown. Sequencing was performed with immunoSEQ multiplex PCR; in TCRdb, only in-frame clones are kept and a portion is missing. The sample has approximately 15,000 clones, over 75% seen once. The source of the sample is a study of tumor-infiltrating lymphocytes in localized non-small cell lung cancer. Study-level points and caveats: No T-cell fraction difference was seen between IM1 and IM2 tumors.

The source is a human donor with non-small cell lung cancer. Sequencing was carried out using uninvolved lung tissue not adjacent to the tumor.

The DNA of the CDR3 is TGTGCCAGCAGCCCGACGGATGACACTGAAGCTTTCTTT. Translation gives CASSPTDDTEAFF. The chain couples TRBV7-9 to TRBJ1-1; D is unresolved. The CDR3 spans 13 residues. CDR1 is SEHNR, CDR2 FQNEAQ, per germline (reference sequence). Trimming pared 5 bases from V and 3 bases from J, leaving 10 bases between.